The sample holds many counts of the clone carrying this T cell receptor (beta chain). Its cognate antigen is unknown. Researchers prepared the TCRbeta library using unique molecular identifiers, the study reports. TCRdb used MiXCR to reprocess the PCR reads, holding one entry per CDR3 protein. The sample holds 490,000 or so distinct CDR3 sequences, roughly a tenth seen once. This record belongs to a study of T-cell reconstitution after alpha-beta-depleted transplantation in children. Notes on the study in general: After one year, T-cell counts and TCRbeta diversity mostly came from new T cells. Surviving recipient T cells and thymic progenitors accounted for the high day-60 TCRbeta diversity observed in some patients. Reportedly, alpha-beta T cells present about two months post-transplant originated from several hundred expanded clones of graft origin.

Germline V gene sequence: CDR1 SGHTA, CDR2 FQGNSA. V lost 5 bases and J lost 8, with 22 bases in between. This CDR3 has 16 residues. Sequencing was performed on PBMCs, taken before TCRalphabeta/CD19-depleted stem cell transplant. The rearrangement links TRBV7-2 to TRBJ2-1, with D possibly TRBD2 on 6 matching bases. This TCR came from a child aged 2-9 years with inherited bone marrow failure, due to receive a stem cell transplant. CDR3 residues: CASSGGLGTFDYEQFF. In DNA, the CDR3 is TGTGCCAGCAGCGGGGGGTTAGGGACCTTTGACTATGAGCAGTTCTTC.